This TCR beta chain is from a study of control samples from healthy donors and cancer patients. V shed 0 bases and J shed 6 bases, with 14 bases lying between them. The CDR3 spans 15 residues. From germline, CDR1 is MNHNY and CDR2 SVGAGI (reference sequence). Assay used: immunoSEQ multiplex PCR; TCRdb lists only in-frame clones, some missing. The table shows 90,000 or so clones, with roughly 89% occurring only once. This receptor was taken from a woman between 50 and 59 years old with colorectal cancer. The specimen sequenced was PBMCs. V is TRBV6-6 and J is TRBJ1-2, with D unclear. For the CDR3, the DNA is TGTGCCAGCAGTTACTCGTTGGAGACCCCCAATGGCTACACCTTC. Translating gives CASSYSLETPNGYTF.